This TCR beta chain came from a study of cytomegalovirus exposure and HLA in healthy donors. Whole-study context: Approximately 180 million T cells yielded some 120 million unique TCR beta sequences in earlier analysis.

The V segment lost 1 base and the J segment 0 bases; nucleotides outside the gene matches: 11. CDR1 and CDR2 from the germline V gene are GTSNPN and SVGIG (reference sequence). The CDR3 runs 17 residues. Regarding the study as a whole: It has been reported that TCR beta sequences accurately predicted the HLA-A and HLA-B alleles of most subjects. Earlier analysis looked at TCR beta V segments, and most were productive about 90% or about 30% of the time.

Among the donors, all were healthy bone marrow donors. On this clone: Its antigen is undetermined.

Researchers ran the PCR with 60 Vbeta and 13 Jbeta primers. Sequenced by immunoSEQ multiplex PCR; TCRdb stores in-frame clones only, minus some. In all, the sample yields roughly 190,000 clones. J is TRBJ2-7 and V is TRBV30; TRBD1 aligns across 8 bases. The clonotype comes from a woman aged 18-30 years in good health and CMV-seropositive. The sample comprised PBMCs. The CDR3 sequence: CAWSGHGQGYYSYEQYF. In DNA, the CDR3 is TGTGCCTGGAGTGGCCATGGACAGGGCTACTACTCCTACGAGCAGTACTTC.